The clone carrying this TCR beta chain was seen once. Its antigen is not identified. TCRdb's copy holds only in-frame clones and misses some; the assay was immunoSEQ multiplex PCR. The sample contains over 85,000 clones, 80% to 95% of which appear only once. The data stem from a study of siplizumab effects on memory and regulatory T cells. Study-wide points: Apparently key alloresponse contributors, naive T cells also seemed more diverse than memory cells. Proliferating siplizumab-cultured Tregs lacked confirmed suppressive function. Assignment to unstimulated subsets succeeded for only a minor fraction of the alloreactive clones.

This sequence originates from a human donor in good health. The specimen sequenced was CD4+ T cells sorted from blood.

This CDR3 is CASSPRTSGYYNEQFF. CDR3 coding DNA: TGTGCCAGCAGCCCCCGGACTAGCGGATACTACAATGAGCAGTTCTTC. V is TRBV9 and J is TRBJ2-1, with 10 bases that match TRBD2. The J segment lost 3 bases and the V segment lost 4 bases, leaving 7 bases of the junction unmatched. Germline-derived CDR1 and CDR2 are SGDLS and YYNGEE. The CDR3 has 16 amino acids.